What follows is one T cell receptor (beta chain) and its context. This specimen comes from a study of blood T cell repertoires in COVID-19. Turning to the study itself: Sites in the United States, Italy and Spain provided acute and convalescent COVID-19 samples. T cells, B-cell-depleted T cells, or PBMCs supplied cDNA or gDNA.

TCRdb's table, derived via immunoSEQ multiplex PCR, lists solely in-frame clones and lacks some. The sample carries about 59,000 clones, about 83% recorded once. Germline CDR1 is SGHTA and CDR2 is FQGNSA. Unmatched junction bases numbered 3, after V lost 1 base and J lost 2 bases. The CDR3 sequence is 15 residues long. The sequence came from a woman aged 80 or over with acute or convalescent COVID-19. V usage is TRBV7-2 and J usage is TRBJ2-7, with 9 bases fitting TRBD2. The material sequenced was peripheral blood. The CDR3 reads CASSLEGGGAYEQYF. DNA for the CDR3: TGTGCCAGCAGCTTAGAGGGCGGGGGGGCCTACGAGCAGTACTTC.